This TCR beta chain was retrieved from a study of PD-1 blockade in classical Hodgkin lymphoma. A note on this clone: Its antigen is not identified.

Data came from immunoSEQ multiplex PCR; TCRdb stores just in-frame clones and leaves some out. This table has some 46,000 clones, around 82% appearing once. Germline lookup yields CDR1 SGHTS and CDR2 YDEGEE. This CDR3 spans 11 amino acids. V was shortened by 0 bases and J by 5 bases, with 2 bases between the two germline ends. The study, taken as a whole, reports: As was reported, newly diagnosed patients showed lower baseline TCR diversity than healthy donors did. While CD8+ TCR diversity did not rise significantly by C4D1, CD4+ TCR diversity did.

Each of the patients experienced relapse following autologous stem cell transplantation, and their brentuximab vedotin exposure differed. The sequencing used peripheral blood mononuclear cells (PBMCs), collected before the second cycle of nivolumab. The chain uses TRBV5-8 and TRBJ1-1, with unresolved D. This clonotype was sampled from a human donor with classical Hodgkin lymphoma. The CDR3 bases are TGTGCCAGCAGCTTGGTAACTGAAGCTTTCTTT. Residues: CASSLVTEAFF.